A single sample gave rise to the 21 T cell receptor beta chains below, sequenced in a study of T cells in Graves' hyperthyroidism and ophthalmopathy. RNA transcripts provided the source from which TCR beta CDR3 regions were amplified. The TCR CDR3 was amplified in a first-round RT-PCR using the HTBI primer set. Each CDR3 protein gets one entry after TCRdb re-called the multiplex PCR reads with MiXCR. The repertoire holds about 400,000 distinct CDR3 sequences, with approximately 13% as singletons. The source material was blood. These receptors all come from a young woman with Graves' hyperthyroidism.

This clonotype was detected many times. The chain is built from TRBV2 and TRBJ2-7; maybe TRBD2 (5 bases). Germline V gene sequence: CDR1 SNHLY, CDR2 FYNNEI. The length of the CDR3 is 12 residues. The V gene lost 9 bases and the J gene lost 1 base, with 10 bases spanning the gap. CDR3: CASRGPSYEQYF. DNA for the CDR3: TGTGCCAGTCGAGGGCCATCCTACGAGCAGTACTTC.

This clonotype was seen a handful of times. CDR3 DNA sequence: TGTGCCAGTAGTGACTGGACTAGCGGATCCTACAATGAGCAGTTCTTC. The encoded protein is CASSDWTSGSYNEQFF. V is TRBV19 and J is TRBJ2-1, with 10 bases lining up with TRBD2. The CDR3 is 16 amino acids. CDR1 is LNHDA and CDR2 is SQIVND in the germline V gene (reference sequence). The trim removed 5 bases at V and 1 base at J, leaving 5 bases unmatched. Complete variable domain (other parts from reference TRBV19 and TRBJ2-1): DGGITQSPKYLFRKEGQNVTLSCEQNLNHDAMYWYRQDPGQGLRLIYYSQIVNDFQKGDIAEGYSVSREKKESFPLTVTSAQKNPTAFYLCASSDWTSGSYNEQFFGPGTRLTVL.

A few counts support this clonotype. The genes are TRBV12-5 and TRBJ2-7; D unclear. The CDR3 length is 12 residues. V gave up 3 bases and J gave up 3 bases, with 6 bases separating them. Germline assignment: CDR1 LGHNT and CDR2 FRNRAP. Written as DNA, the CDR3 is TGTGCTAGTGGTTTCCGCAGCTACGAGCAGTACTTC. Translating it yields CASGFRSYEQYF.

This clonotype was counted only a few times. The rearrangement links TRBV7-3 to TRBJ1-2, with 7 positions matching TRBD1. The CDR3 totals 15 residues. Germline V gene lookup returns CDR1 SGHTA and CDR2 FQGTGA. V gave up 5 bases and J gave up 8 bases; unmatched junction bases: 14. The chain's CDR3 is CASSPQPGTDGGYTF. In DNA form, the CDR3 reads TGTGCCAGCAGCCCCCAACCCGGGACAGATGGGGGCTACACCTTC.

This clonotype was recorded many times. J is TRBJ1-3 and V is TRBV6-1; 7 bases match TRBD1. The germline V gene has CDR1 MNHNS and CDR2 SASEGT. V was pared by 4 bases and J by 0 bases, with 12 bases of the junction left unmatched. This CDR3 is built from 18 residues. The CDR3 nucleotides are TGTGCCAGCAGTGCCTCAGGACAGGTTCTTCTCTCTGGAAACACCATATATTTT. It encodes CASSASGQVLLSGNTIYF.

The sample holds many counts of this clonotype. V is TRBV2 and J is TRBJ1-3, with a possible D match to TRBD1 (6 bases). The CDR3 covers 15 residues. The germline gives CDR1 SNHLY, CDR2 FYNNEI. The V and J ends lost 6 bases and 0 bases respectively, with 12 bases between them. The CDR3 reads CASRRTALSGNTIYF. For the CDR3, the DNA is TGTGCCAGCAGGCGGACAGCGCTCTCTGGAAACACCATATATTTT.

The CDR3 reads CASSQARTSGSGEQYF. The CDR3 nucleotides are TGTGCCAGCAGCCAAGCTCGGACTAGCGGGAGTGGCGAGCAGTACTTC. This rearrangement joins TRBV3-1 to TRBJ2-7; 13 positions agree with TRBD2. Per the germline V gene, CDR1 is LGHDT and CDR2 is YNNKEL (reference sequence). V shed 1 base, J shed 6 bases, and the junction held 6 bases outside the gene matches. This CDR3 region has 16 residues.

This chain links TRBV10-1 with TRBJ1-1; no clear D gene. Trimming left V 3 bases short and J 7 bases short, with 15 bases between. The CDR3 spans 14 residues. Germline loops: CDR1 WNHNN, CDR2 SYGVQD (reference sequence). The CDR3: CASSESDDYGEAFF. The CDR3, as DNA: TGCGCCAGCAGTGAATCAGATGATTACGGTGAAGCTTTCTTT.

This clonotype showed up many times. V gene TRBV6-5 combines with J gene TRBJ2-5, with TRBD2 identical over 13 bases. The CDR3 runs to 16 residues. CDR1 is MNHEY, CDR2 SVGAGI, per germline. After removal of 0 bases from V and 7 bases from J, the junction contained 5 bases not matched to a gene. In DNA, the CDR3 is TGTGCCAGCAGTTACTCGGAAGGGACTAGCGGGACGACCCAGTACTTC. It is translated as CASSYSEGTSGTTQYF.

This clonotype was seen a handful of times. The rearrangement uses TRBV5-1 and TRBJ2-3, with a possible D match to TRBD2 (7 bases). V was trimmed by 2 bases and J by 5 bases, leaving 15 bases between them. The germline V gene has CDR1 SGHRS and CDR2 YFSETQ. The length of the CDR3 is 15 residues. CDR3 sequence: CASSLGGGTGDTQYF. CDR3 nucleotide sequence: TGCGCCAGCAGCTTAGGGGGGGGCACTGGAGATACGCAGTATTTT.

The V gene is TRBV5-6, the J gene TRBJ2-7; D possibly corresponds to TRBD1 (6 bases). The length of the CDR3 is 15 residues. Between the trimmed V and J ends, which lost 6 bases and 3 bases, there was a span of 19 bases. Germline lookup yields CDR1 SGHDT and CDR2 YYEEEE. Here the CDR3 reads CASNTKDRPRYEQYF. As DNA, the CDR3 is TGTGCCAGCAACACGAAAGACAGGCCCCGCTACGAGCAGTACTTC.

This clonotype appeared a few times. This chain connects TRBV3-1 to TRBJ2-1, with TRBD2 matching 8 bases. In germline, CDR1 is LGHDT, CDR2 YNNKEL (reference sequence). This CDR3 is built from 15 residues. V lost 1 base, J lost 7 bases, and 6 bases stayed unmatched. The CDR3 nucleotides read TGTGCCAGCAGCCAAGGCCTAGCGGGTAGAAATGAGCAGTTCTTC. This encodes CASSQGLAGRNEQFF.

Ten or more counts support this clonotype. The chain has TRBV12-3 or TRBV12-4 and TRBJ1-5; D is perhaps TRBD1 (5 bases). Trimming pared 7 bases from V and 0 bases from J, leaving 13 bases between. The CDR3 is 15 residues long. As DNA, the CDR3 is TGTGCCAGCACCCCGGGGGGTAGTAGCAATCAGCCCCAGCATTTT. Amino acid sequence: CASTPGGSSNQPQHF.

This clonotype was recorded many times. The V call is TRBV12-3 or TRBV12-4, the J call TRBJ2-1; D may match TRBD1 or TRBD2 (5 bases each). The CDR3 length is 17 residues. Trimming removed 3 bases at V and 5 bases at J, with 20 bases between. The CDR3 nucleotides read TGTGCCAGCAGTTTGGAGGCAGGGAATCGTGCCAACAATGAGCAGTTCTTC. This codes for CASSLEAGNRANNEQFF.

A few counts support this clonotype. J is TRBJ2-7 and V is TRBV28; 7 nucleotides match TRBD2. Looked up from germline, CDR1 is MDHEN and CDR2 is SYDVKM. With 2 bases clipped from V and 5 bases from J, the junction kept 6 bases outside the gene matches. This CDR3 region has 14 residues. The CDR3 region is CASSLAGETHEQYF. The CDR3 coding sequence is TGTGCCAGCAGTTTAGCGGGAGAGACCCACGAGCAGTACTTC. Full variable domain (rest looked up from reference TRBV28 and TRBJ2-7): DVKVTQSSRYLVKRTGEKVFLECVQDMDHENMFWYRQDPGLGLRLIYFSYDVKMKEKGDIPEGYSVSREKKERFSLILESASTNQTSMYLCASSLAGETHEQYFGPGTRLTVT.

This clonotype was seen ten or more times. The rearrangement links TRBV20-1 to TRBJ1-2; the D gene is possibly TRBD1 (6 bases). The CDR3 covers 12 residues. The V and J ends lost 5 bases and 10 bases respectively, with 17 bases between them. Germline V CDR1 and CDR2: DFQATT, SNEGSKA (reference sequence). The CDR3 here is CSAESQGNIYTF. The CDR3 nucleotides read TGCAGTGCTGAGAGTCAGGGGAACATCTACACCTTC.

There are a few counts of this clonotype. The chain links TRBV20-1 to TRBJ1-5; D is unclear. Trimming shortened V by 5 bases and J by 9 bases, and 17 bases separated the two germline ends. The CDR3 contains 13 residues. The V gene's germline CDR1 is DFQATT and CDR2 SNEGSKA (reference sequence). CDR3 DNA: TGCAGTGCTCCTCACCCCGATCTGGGGCCCCAGCATTTT. Translated, it gives CSAPHPDLGPQHF.

In this sample, this clonotype turned up many times. The CDR3 bases are TGCGCCAGCTGCGGTGGATGGACGGACTACGAGCAGTACTTC. This sequence encodes CASCGGWTDYEQYF. This chain joins TRBV5-1 and TRBJ2-7; D not resolved. Germline V CDR1 and CDR2: SGHRS, YFSETQ. The CDR3 extends over 14 amino acids. V was shortened by 7 bases and J by 3 bases, with 17 bases between the two germline ends.

This clonotype appeared once. A much larger clone sits a single nucleotide away, making a read error possible. V and J are TRBV5-1 and TRBJ2-1, with D maybe TRBD2 (8 bases). The germline V gene encodes CDR1 SGHRS and CDR2 YFSETQ. The CDR3 has 15 amino acids. The germline V and J ends were trimmed by 4 bases and 10 bases, with 21 bases remaining between them. The CDR3 loop is CASSPGGDRLYEQFF. The CDR3 nucleotides are TGCGCCAGCAGCCCCGGGGGGGACAGACTCTACGAGCAGTTCTTC. Full variable domain (missing parts from reference TRBV5-1 and TRBJ2-1): KAGVTQTPRYLIKTRGQQVTLSCSPISGHRSVSWYQQTPGQGLQFLFEYFSETQRNKGNFPGRFSGRQFSNSRSEMNVSTLELGDSALYLCASSPGGDRLYEQFFGPGTRLTVL.

This clonotype was seen repeatedly, ten times or more. J is TRBJ1-1 and V is TRBV5-1, with 9 bases that match TRBD1. CDR1 and CDR2 (germline): SGHRS, YFSETQ. The CDR3 spans 15 residues. Trimming removed 2 bases from V and 4 bases from J; junction bases left unmatched: 6. CDR3 nucleotide sequence: TGCGCCAGCAGCTTTGGGGACAGGGTCGGCACTGAAGCTTTCTTT. Protein product: CASSFGDRVGTEAFF. Full variable domain (remainder filled in from reference TRBV5-1 and TRBJ1-1): KAGVTQTPRYLIKTRGQQVTLSCSPISGHRSVSWYQQTPGQGLQFLFEYFSETQRNKGNFPGRFSGRQFSNSRSEMNVSTLELGDSALYLCASSFGDRVGTEAFFGQGTRLTVV.

V is TRBV11-3 and J is TRBJ2-7; 8 nucleotides line up with TRBD2. The ends lost 8 bases at V and 4 bases at J; junction bases unmatched: 10. This CDR3 has 14 amino acids. The V gene's germline CDR1 is SGHNT and CDR2 YENEEA. CDR3 sequence: CASSEDSGTYEQYF. The DNA of the CDR3 is TGTGCCAGCTCCGAGGATAGCGGGACGTACGAGCAGTACTTC.